This T cell receptor (beta chain) emerged from a study of radiotherapy plus CTLA-4 blockade in lung cancer. Overall study findings and caveats: Alongside interferon-beta, early blood T cell clone dynamics were reportedly the best predictor of response.

Profiled with immunoSEQ multiplex PCR; TCRdb holds only in-frame clones, not every one. This table has tens of thousands of clones, approximately 78% appearing once. Deletions cut 5 bases from V and 7 bases from J, with 12 bases between. The CDR3 is made up of 13 amino acids. Germline V gene lookup returns CDR1 MDHEN and CDR2 SYDVKM. Focal radiation and CTLA-4 blockade (ipilimumab) were tested in chemo-refractory metastatic non-small-cell lung cancer patients. This clone turned up a few times. The antigen is unknown. This chain links TRBV28 with TRBJ1-5; D is undetermined. Sequences were derived from peripheral blood, sampled from a patient treated with radiotherapy plus ipilimumab. The receptor was isolated from a human donor with non-small cell lung cancer that progressed on radiotherapy plus ipilimumab. The CDR3 DNA follows: TGTGCCAGCAGTGGGATAGCCGGACAGCCCCAGCATTTT. Its translation is CASSGIAGQPQHF.